This T cell receptor (beta chain) was profiled in a study of CD39 and CD103 CD8 tumor-infiltrating T cells. Concerning this clone: The antigen remains unidentified.

Overall study findings and caveats: Top 30 DP CD8 TIL clonotypes covered about 50-86% of repertoire.

Here immunoSEQ multiplex PCR was the method, and the copy in TCRdb shows in-frame clones only, minus some. The table records about 7,400 clones, around 66% of them present only once. The CDR3 has 13 amino acids. The germline V and J ends were trimmed by 3 bases and 8 bases, with 8 bases remaining between them. The germline gives CDR1 PRHDT, CDR2 FYEKMQ (reference sequence). Material: CD8+ T cells sorted from blood. The subset denotes: total memory CD8 T cells (CD45RA-CCR7+/-) from blood or uninvolved lymph node. This receptor was taken from a human donor with head and neck squamous cell carcinoma. This chain connects TRBV13 to TRBJ1-6; D unclear. The CDR3 sequence: CASSLGRYSPLHF. CDR3 nucleotide sequence: TGTGCCAGCAGCTTGGGCAGGTATTCACCCCTCCACTTT.